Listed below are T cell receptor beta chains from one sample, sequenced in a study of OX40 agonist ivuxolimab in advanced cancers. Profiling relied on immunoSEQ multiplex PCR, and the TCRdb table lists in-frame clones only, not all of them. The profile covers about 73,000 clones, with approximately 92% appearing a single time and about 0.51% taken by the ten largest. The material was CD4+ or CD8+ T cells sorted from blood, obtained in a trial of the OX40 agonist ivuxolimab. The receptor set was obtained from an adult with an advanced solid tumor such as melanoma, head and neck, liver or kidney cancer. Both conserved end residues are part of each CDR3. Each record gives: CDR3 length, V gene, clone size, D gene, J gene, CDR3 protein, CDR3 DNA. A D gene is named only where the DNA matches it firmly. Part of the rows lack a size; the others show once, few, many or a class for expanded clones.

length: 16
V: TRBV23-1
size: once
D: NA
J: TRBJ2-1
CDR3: CASSRQDRNNYNEQFF
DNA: TGCGCCAGCAGTCGTCAGGACAGAAATAACTACAATGAGCAGTTCTTC

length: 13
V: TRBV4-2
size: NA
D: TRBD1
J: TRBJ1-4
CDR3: CASTPTGGEKLFF
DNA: TGTGCCAGCACCCCGACAGGGGGGGAAAAACTGTTTTTT

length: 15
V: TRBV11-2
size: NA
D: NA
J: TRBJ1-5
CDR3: CASSSSTGNNQPQHF
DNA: TGTGCCAGCAGCTCCTCTACAGGCAACAATCAGCCCCAGCATTTT

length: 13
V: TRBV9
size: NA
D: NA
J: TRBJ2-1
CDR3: CASSVGLPNEQFF
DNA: TGTGCCAGCAGCGTAGGGCTCCCCAATGAGCAGTTCTTC

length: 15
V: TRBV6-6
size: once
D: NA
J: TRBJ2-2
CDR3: CASSIRDGRTGELFF
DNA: TGTGCCAGCAGTATAAGGGACGGACGCACCGGGGAGCTGTTTTTT

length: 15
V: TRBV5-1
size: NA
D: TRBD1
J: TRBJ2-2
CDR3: CASKSGQGDTGELFF
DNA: TGCGCCAGCAAATCGGGACAGGGGGACACCGGGGAGCTGTTTTTT

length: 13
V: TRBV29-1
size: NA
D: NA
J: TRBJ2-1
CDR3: CSVEDPANNEQFF
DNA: TGCAGCGTTGAAGATCCAGCGAACAATGAGCAGTTCTTC

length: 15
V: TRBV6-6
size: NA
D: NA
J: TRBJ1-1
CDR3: CASLTGRPVNTEAFF
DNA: TGTGCCAGCCTCACGGGCAGACCCGTGAACACTGAAGCTTTCTTT

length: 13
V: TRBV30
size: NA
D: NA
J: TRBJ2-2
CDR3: CAQHSGNTGELFF
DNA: TGTGCCCAACATTCAGGGAACACCGGGGAGCTGTTTTTT

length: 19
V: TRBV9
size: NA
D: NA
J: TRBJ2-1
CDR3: CASSVGANRAALSYNEQFF
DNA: TGTGCCAGCAGCGTAGGGGCCAATAGGGCTGCACTTTCCTACAATGAGCAGTTCTTC

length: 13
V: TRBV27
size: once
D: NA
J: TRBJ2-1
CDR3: CASSPHRLNEQFF
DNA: TGTGCCAGCAGTCCACACAGGTTAAATGAGCAGTTCTTC

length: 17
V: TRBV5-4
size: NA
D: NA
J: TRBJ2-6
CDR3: CASSFGAPGAGANVLTF
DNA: TGTGCCAGCAGCTTTGGGGCCCCGGGGGCTGGGGCCAACGTCCTGACTTTC

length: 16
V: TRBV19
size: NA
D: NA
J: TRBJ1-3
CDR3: CASSILSGRAGNTIYF
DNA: TGTGCCAGTAGTATTCTGTCGGGCAGGGCAGGAAACACCATATATTTT

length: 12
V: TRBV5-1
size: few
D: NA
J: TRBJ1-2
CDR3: CASSLGDYGYTF
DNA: TGCGCCAGCAGCTTAGGAGATTATGGCTACACCTTC

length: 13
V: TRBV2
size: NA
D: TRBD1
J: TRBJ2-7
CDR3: CASRETGGYEQYF
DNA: TGTGCCAGCAGAGAAACAGGGGGCTACGAGCAGTACTTC

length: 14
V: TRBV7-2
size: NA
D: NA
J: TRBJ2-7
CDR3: CASSFGRGNYEQYF
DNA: TGTGCCAGCAGCTTTGGGAGAGGAAACTACGAGCAGTACTTC

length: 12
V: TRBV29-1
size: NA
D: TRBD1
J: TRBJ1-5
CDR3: CSVRQGDQPQHF
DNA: TGCAGCGTACGACAGGGGGATCAGCCCCAGCATTTT

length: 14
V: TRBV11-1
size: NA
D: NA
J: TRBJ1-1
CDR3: CASSLVGTKNEAFF
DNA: TGTGCCAGCAGCTTAGTCGGGACAAAAAACGAAGCTTTCTTT

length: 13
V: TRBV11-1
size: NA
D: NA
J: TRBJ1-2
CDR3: CASSLGGQYGYTF
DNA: TGTGCCAGCAGCTTAGGAGGGCAGTATGGCTACACCTTC

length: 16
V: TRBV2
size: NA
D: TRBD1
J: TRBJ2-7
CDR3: CASSNNGQGPTYEQYF
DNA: TGTGCCAGCAGTAATAATGGACAGGGGCCCACCTACGAGCAGTACTTC

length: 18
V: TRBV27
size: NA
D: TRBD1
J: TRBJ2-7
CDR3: CASSYGGTGGAFPYEQYF
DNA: TGTGCCAGCAGTTACGGCGGGACAGGGGGCGCATTCCCCTACGAGCAGTACTTC

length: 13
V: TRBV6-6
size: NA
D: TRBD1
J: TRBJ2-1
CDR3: CASSYSSRDRQFF
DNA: TGTGCCAGCAGTTACTCCTCCCGGGACAGGCAGTTCTTC

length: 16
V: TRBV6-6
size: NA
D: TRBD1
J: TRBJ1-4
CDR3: CASSYSTGGLNEKLFF
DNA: TGTGCCAGCAGTTACTCTACAGGGGGATTAAATGAAAAACTGTTTTTT

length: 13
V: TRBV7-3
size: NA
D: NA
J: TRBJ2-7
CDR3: CASSLRASYEQYF
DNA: TGTGCCAGCAGCTTACGAGCCTCCTACGAGCAGTACTTC

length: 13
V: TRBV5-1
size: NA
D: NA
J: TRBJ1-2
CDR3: CASSLRADYGYTF
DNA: TGCGCCAGCAGCTTGAGGGCGGACTATGGCTACACCTTC

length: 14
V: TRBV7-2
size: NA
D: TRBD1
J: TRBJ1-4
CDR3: CASRPGGGNEKLFF
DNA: TGTGCCAGCAGGCCAGGGGGCGGGAATGAAAAACTGTTTTTT

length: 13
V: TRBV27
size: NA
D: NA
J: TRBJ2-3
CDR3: CASSSGILFDRYF
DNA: TGTGCCAGCAGTTCCGGGATACTATTTGATCGGTATTTT

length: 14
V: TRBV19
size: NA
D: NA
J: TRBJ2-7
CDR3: CASSFRAPSNEQYF
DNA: TGTGCCAGTAGTTTCCGTGCCCCGTCCAACGAGCAGTACTTC

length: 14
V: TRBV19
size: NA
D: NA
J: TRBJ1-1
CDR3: CASSTPAGNTEAFF
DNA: TGTGCCAGTAGTACCCCCGCGGGGAACACTGAAGCTTTCTTT

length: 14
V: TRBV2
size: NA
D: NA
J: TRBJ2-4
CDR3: CASGGGRAKNIQYF
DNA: TGTGCCAGCGGGGGCGGCAGGGCCAAAAACATTCAGTACTTC

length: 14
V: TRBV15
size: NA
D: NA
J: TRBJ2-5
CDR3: CATSRDPGFGTQYF
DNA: TGTGCCACCAGCAGAGATCCTGGGTTCGGGACCCAGTACTTC

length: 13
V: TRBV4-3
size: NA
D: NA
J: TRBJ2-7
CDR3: CASSQDLSREQYF
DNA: TGCGCCAGCAGCCAAGATCTTTCGCGCGAGCAGTACTTC

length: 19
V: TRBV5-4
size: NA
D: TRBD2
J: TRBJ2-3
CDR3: CASSGRTSGTIRRTDTQYF
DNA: TGTGCCAGCAGCGGGCGGACTAGCGGGACTATCCGCCGCACAGATACGCAGTATTTT

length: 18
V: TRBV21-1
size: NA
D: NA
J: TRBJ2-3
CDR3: CASSKVSGLATSTDTQYF
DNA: TGTGCCAGCAGCAAAGTGTCGGGACTAGCGACTAGCACAGATACGCAGTATTTT

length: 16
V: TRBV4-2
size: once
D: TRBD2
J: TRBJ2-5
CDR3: CASSQDAAGGSETQYF
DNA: TGTGCCAGCAGCCAAGACGCGGCGGGAGGATCGGAGACCCAGTACTTC

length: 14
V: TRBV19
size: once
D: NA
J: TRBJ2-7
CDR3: CASSLRHGSYEQYF
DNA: TGTGCCAGTAGTCTAAGACACGGATCCTACGAGCAGTACTTC

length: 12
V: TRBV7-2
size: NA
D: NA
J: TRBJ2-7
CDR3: CASSLTGYEQYF
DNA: TGTGCCAGCAGCCTCACGGGTTACGAGCAGTACTTC

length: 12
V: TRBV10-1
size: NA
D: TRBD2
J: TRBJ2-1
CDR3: CASRAGLNEQFF
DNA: TGCGCCAGCAGAGCGGGACTCAATGAGCAGTTCTTC

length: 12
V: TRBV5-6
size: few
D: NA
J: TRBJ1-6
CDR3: CASSLGSSPLHF
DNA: TGTGCCAGCAGCTTGGGGAGTTCACCCCTCCACTTT

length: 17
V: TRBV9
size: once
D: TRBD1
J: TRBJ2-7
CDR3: CASSVGPGTGGTYEQYF
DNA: TGTGCCAGCAGCGTAGGCCCCGGGACAGGGGGCACCTACGAGCAGTACTTC

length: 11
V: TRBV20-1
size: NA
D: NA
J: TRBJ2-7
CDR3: CGGAGPYEQYF
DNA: TGCGGCGGGGCGGGTCCCTACGAGCAGTACTTC

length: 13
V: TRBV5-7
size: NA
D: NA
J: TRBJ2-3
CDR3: CVQVGAGTDTQYF
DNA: TGTGTCCAGGTGGGGGCCGGCACAGATACGCAGTATTTT

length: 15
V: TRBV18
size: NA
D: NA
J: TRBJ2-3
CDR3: CASSPVGQGRDTQYF
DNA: TGTGCCAGCTCACCGGTCGGCCAGGGAAGAGATACGCAGTATTTT

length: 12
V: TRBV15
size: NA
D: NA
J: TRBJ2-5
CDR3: CATSRDLETQYF
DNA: TGTGCCACCAGCAGAGATCTGGAGACCCAGTACTTC

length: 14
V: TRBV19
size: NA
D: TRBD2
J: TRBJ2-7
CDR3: CASSIAGRVYEQYF
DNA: TGTGCCAGTAGTATCGCCGGGAGGGTCTACGAGCAGTACTTC

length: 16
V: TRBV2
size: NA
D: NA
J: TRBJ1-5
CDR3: CASRAGPAWSNQPQHF
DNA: TGTGCCAGCAGGGCCGGGCCCGCATGGAGCAATCAGCCCCAGCATTTT

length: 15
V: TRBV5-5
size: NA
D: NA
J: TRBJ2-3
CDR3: CASSSPSTLTDTQYF
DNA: TGTGCCAGCAGCTCCCCTAGCACCCTCACAGATACGCAGTATTTT